A single sample gave rise to the 32 T cell receptor beta chains below, sequenced in a study of T-cell memory formation after mild COVID-19. TCRdb used MiXCR to reprocess the 5' RACE reads, holding one entry per CDR3 protein. The data contain about 440,000 distinct CDR3 sequences, roughly 20% of them seen just once; the ten biggest clones take up 7.5% to 9.5%. The sample comprised PBMCs or a T cell subset sorted from them (not recorded which). The source is an adult woman who had mild COVID-19 (a few samples of this study predate the infection). Cell type and time point are not known.

This clonotype was seen a few times. This chain connects TRBV7-2 to TRBJ2-1; D remains ambiguous. The CDR3 totals 13 residues. V was cut by 5 bases and J by 9 bases, with 14 bases left in between. Germline loops: CDR1 SGHTA, CDR2 FQGNSA. CDR3 sequence reads: CASSPWTSSEQFF. The CDR3 nucleotides read TGTGCCAGCAGCCCATGGACCAGCAGTGAGCAGTTCTTC.

The chain joins TRBV18 to TRBJ2-1; TRBD2 aligns across 10 bases. This CDR3 comprises 16 residues. Germline CDR1 is KGHSH and CDR2 is LQKENI. V trimming: 3 bases; J trimming: 1 base; junction bases outside the gene matches: 3. The CDR3 DNA reads TGTGCCAGCTCACCCACTAGCGGGAAGTCCTACAATGAGCAGTTCTTC. Translation: CASSPTSGKSYNEQFF. Filled out from reference TRBV18 and TRBJ2-1, the complete variable domain reads NAGVMQNPRHLVRRRGQEARLRCSPMKGHSHVYWYRQLPEEGLKFMVYLQKENIIDESGMPKERFSAEFPKEGPSILRIQQVVRGDSAAYFCASSPTSGKSYNEQFFGPGTRLTVL.

This clonotype was counted ten times or more. The DNA for the CDR3 is TGCGCCAGCAGCTTGGAATGGAGGCCGGGGGATGAGCAGTTCTTC. It translates to CASSLEWRPGDEQFF. This chain links TRBV5-1 with TRBJ2-1; a possible D gene is TRBD2 (6 bases). The germline V and J ends were trimmed by 0 bases and 8 bases, with 15 bases remaining between them. Germline V gives CDR1 SGHRS, CDR2 YFSETQ. The CDR3 covers 15 residues.

There are a few counts of this clonotype. A read error may account for a junction end that differs from germline. The rearrangement joins TRBV7-7 to TRBJ2-3, with D unclear. Per germline, CDR1 SSHAT and CDR2 FNYEAQ (reference sequence). The CDR3 is 13 amino acids. The CDR3 protein is CASSSDRTDTQYF. The CDR3 region has the DNA TGTGCTAGCAGCTCAGACCGCACAGATACGCAGTATTTT.

This clonotype showed up just a few times. The genes are TRBV29-1 and TRBJ1-1, with D maybe TRBD1 (5 bases). This CDR3 region has 11 residues. Per germline, CDR1 SQVTM and CDR2 ANQGSEA. The germline V and J ends were trimmed by 5 bases and 13 bases, with 17 bases remaining between them. The CDR3 loop is CSVWTGEGGFF. The CDR3 nucleotides read TGCAGCGTTTGGACGGGGGAGGGTGGTTTCTTT.

The V gene is TRBV13, the J gene TRBJ1-1; D gene unclear. Trimming stripped 1 base from V and 4 bases from J, with 10 bases between. The CDR3 has 14 residues. CDR1 is PRHDT, CDR2 FYEKMQ, per germline (reference sequence). The CDR3 here is CASSLDGRSTEAFF. The CDR3 bases are TGTGCCAGCAGCTTAGATGGGAGGAGCACTGAAGCTTTCTTT.

The rearrangement links TRBV7-2 to TRBJ2-5; 9 bases match TRBD2. The J segment lost 3 bases and the V segment lost 1 base, leaving 6 bases of the junction unmatched. The CDR3 length is 16 residues. CDR1 and CDR2 from the germline V gene are SGHTA and FQGNSA. CDR3 nucleotide sequence: TGTGCCAGCAGCTTAGAAGCGGGAGGCGGTAAAGAGACCCAGTACTTC. This encodes CASSLEAGGGKETQYF.

The chain joins TRBV24-1 to TRBJ2-6, with D possibly being TRBD2 (5 bases). Trimming removed 7 bases from V and 3 bases from J, with 6 bases in between. Germline V gene data show CDR1 as KGHDR and CDR2 as SFDVKD. CDR3 length: 13 residues. CDR3: CATRGVGANVLTF. CDR3 DNA sequence: TGTGCCACCAGGGGAGTTGGGGCCAACGTCCTGACTTTC.

This clonotype turned up a few times. This CDR3 is CASSQGGADYEQYF. CDR3 nucleotides: TGTGCCAGCAGCCAAGGGGGGGCAGACTACGAGCAGTACTTC. The chain carries TRBV4-2 and TRBJ2-7; D might be TRBD1 or TRBD2, each matching 6 bases. The CDR3 is 14 residues long. The germline V gene has CDR1 LGHNA and CDR2 YNFKEQ. Between the trimmed V and J ends, which lost 1 base and 3 bases, there was a span of 10 bases.

There are a few counts of this clonotype. V is TRBV13 and J is TRBJ1-1; 7 bases match TRBD1. Germline CDR1 is PRHDT and CDR2 is FYEKMQ (reference sequence). After removal of 3 bases from V and 0 bases from J, the junction contained 7 bases not matched to a gene. CDR3 size: 16 residues. Here the CDR3 reads CASSFSQGIVNTEAFF. CDR3 in DNA: TGTGCCAGCAGCTTTTCACAGGGGATAGTGAACACTGAAGCTTTCTTT.

This clonotype was observed a few times. The V gene is TRBV19, the J gene TRBJ1-1; 12 positions match TRBD1. CDR3 length equals 15 residues. Germline V gene lookup returns CDR1 LNHDA and CDR2 SQIVND (reference sequence). The trim removed 6 bases at V and 7 bases at J, leaving 9 bases unmatched. CDR3 protein: CASSHGTGGSLEAFF. CDR3 sequence (DNA): TGTGCCAGTAGCCACGGGACAGGGGGCTCCCTTGAAGCTTTCTTT.

This clonotype was counted between two and nine times. The chain combines TRBV5-1 with TRBJ1-4; no definite D call. The germline V gene has CDR1 SGHRS and CDR2 YFSETQ. V was pared by 1 base and J by 3 bases, with 10 bases between. This CDR3 has 15 residues. Here the CDR3 DNA reads TGCGCCAGCAGCTTGAATGTCGCAGCTAATGAAAAACTGTTTTTT. As protein: CASSLNVAANEKLFF.

The rearrangement joins TRBV5-6 to TRBJ2-5; 10 positions agree with TRBD2. Losses at the gene ends were 5 bases for V and 1 base for J; bases not matched to a gene: 8. Germline CDR1 SGHDT, CDR2 YYEEEE. The CDR3 has 16 residues. CDR3 protein: CASSPPSGGSQETQYF. CDR3 coding DNA: TGTGCCAGCAGTCCACCTAGCGGGGGAAGCCAAGAGACCCAGTACTTC.

The chain recombines TRBV2 with TRBJ1-1, with D unresolved. Germline-derived CDR1 and CDR2 are SNHLY and FYNNEI. Trimming pared 7 bases from V and 3 bases from J, leaving 15 bases between. This CDR3 region has 14 residues. The CDR3 region has the DNA TGTGCCAGCACCGAGGATTGGAGGGACACTGAAGCTTTCTTT. Translating it yields CASTEDWRDTEAFF.

This clonotype was observed a handful of times. The CDR3 sequence: CASSSTEEIDTQYF. In DNA form, the CDR3 reads TGCGCCAGCAGCTCAACCGAAGAAATAGATACGCAGTATTTT. The rearrangement joins TRBV5-1 to TRBJ2-3; D uncertain. CDR3 length: 14 residues. From germline, CDR1 is SGHRS and CDR2 YFSETQ. Trimming shortened V by 3 bases and J by 5 bases, and 13 bases separated the two germline ends.

V is TRBV20-1 and J is TRBJ1-6; 8 bases agree with TRBD1. Losses at the gene ends were 6 bases for V and 7 bases for J; bases not matched to a gene: 5. This CDR3 is 13 amino acids long. Germline V gene data show CDR1 as DFQATT and CDR2 as SNEGSKA (reference sequence). The CDR3 region is CSAKDRDNSPLHF. The CDR3 region has the DNA TGCAGTGCCAAGGACAGGGACAATTCACCCCTCCACTTT.

The genes are TRBV24-1 and TRBJ1-1; D unresolved. CDR3 size: 14 residues. With 3 bases removed from V and 1 base from J, the gap between germline ends came to 8 bases. Germline V gene data show CDR1 as KGHDR and CDR2 as SFDVKD. This chain's CDR3 is CATSDPRTNTEAFF. CDR3 nucleotides: TGTGCCACCAGTGATCCCCGGACGAACACTGAAGCTTTCTTT.

The gene calls are TRBV12-3 or TRBV12-4 and TRBJ2-5; a weak D match, TRBD2 (6 bases). The CDR3 totals 13 residues. V lost 6 bases and J 5 bases, leaving 13 bases between the germline ends. The CDR3 nucleotides are TGTGCCAGCAGGCCGGGACTCCTGGAGACCCAGTACTTC. Its translation is CASRPGLLETQYF.

The rearrangement joins TRBV6-5 to TRBJ2-7; 11 positions agree with TRBD2. Germline V CDR1 and CDR2: MNHEY, SVGAGI. The CDR3 sequence is 15 residues long. V was clipped by 7 bases and J by 3 bases; unmatched bases: 8. CDR3 nucleotides: TGTGCCAGCACCCTACTAGCGGGAGCTCGCTACGAGCAGTACTTC. It translates to CASTLLAGARYEQYF.

V usage is TRBV24-1 and J usage is TRBJ2-7, with 11 positions matching TRBD2. The CDR3 has 22 amino acids. J was trimmed by 6 bases and V by 0 bases; bases with no gene match: 24. CDR1 and CDR2 from the germline V gene are KGHDR and SFDVKD. The CDR3 is CATSDLQQHRTLAGVVPSEQYF. CDR3 in DNA: TGTGCCACCAGTGATTTGCAGCAACACCGCACACTAGCGGGGGTAGTCCCTAGCGAGCAGTACTTC.

This clonotype was found a few times. The DNA for the CDR3 is TGTGCCAGCAGCCCCCGGGGGGGACTAGCGGCCTACAATGAGCAGTTCTTC. This translates into CASSPRGGLAAYNEQFF. The chain uses TRBV11-2 and TRBJ2-1; 11 bases map to TRBD2. This CDR3 comprises 17 residues. V lost 5 bases to trimming and J lost 2 bases; unmatched junction nucleotides: 8. CDR1 is SGHAT, CDR2 FQNNGV, per germline.

This clonotype came up many times. The chain combines TRBV7-6 with TRBJ2-5; 9 nucleotides line up with TRBD1. CDR3 length equals 14 residues. Germline values: CDR1 SGHVS, CDR2 FNYEAQ. J gave up 5 bases and V 5 bases, and 6 bases lay outside the gene matches. The CDR3 sequence: CASSARTGVETQYF. DNA for the CDR3: TGTGCCAGCAGCGCAAGGACAGGGGTGGAGACCCAGTACTTC.

The chain joins TRBV5-6 to TRBJ1-1; 10 nucleotides match TRBD1. The length of the CDR3 is 20 residues. In germline, CDR1 is SGHDT, CDR2 YYEEEE. J gave up 1 base and V 0 bases, and 15 bases lay outside the gene matches. Here the CDR3 DNA reads TGTGCCAGCAGCTTGGCGGCGGGACAGGGGACCTTTAGTGGGAACACTGAAGCTTTCTTT. It yields the protein CASSLAAGQGTFSGNTEAFF.

This clonotype occurred a few times. The chain carries TRBV6-5 and TRBJ2-1; D may be TRBD1 (6 bases). This CDR3 spans 16 amino acids. Deletions cut 2 bases from V and 4 bases from J, with 15 bases between. In germline, CDR1 is MNHEY, CDR2 SVGAGI. CDR3 nucleotide sequence: TGTGCCAGCAGTTACCAACCATTACAGGGATACAATGAGCAGTTCTTC. It encodes CASSYQPLQGYNEQFF.

The chain combines TRBV19 with TRBJ1-1; TRBD1 matches 8 bases. This CDR3 has 14 amino acids. The J segment lost 5 bases and the V segment lost 6 bases, leaving 8 bases of the junction unmatched. Germline-derived CDR1 and CDR2 are LNHDA and SQIVND (reference sequence). The DNA for the CDR3 is TGTGCCAGTAGCCGAGGACAGGGTGGGACTGAAGCTTTCTTT. Its translation is CASSRGQGGTEAFF.

The chain is built from TRBV4-2 and TRBJ2-3; TRBD2 matches 10 bases. Germline lookup yields CDR1 LGHNA and CDR2 YNFKEQ. V lost 0 bases to trimming and J lost 11 bases; unmatched junction nucleotides: 14. There are 17 residues in the CDR3. CDR3: CASSQDLVTSGRGGQYF. CDR3 nucleotides: TGTGCCAGCAGCCAAGATCTGGTGACTAGCGGGCGGGGAGGGCAGTATTTT.

V is TRBV7-6 and J is TRBJ2-1; 7 nucleotides match TRBD2. Per germline, CDR1 SGHVS and CDR2 FNYEAQ. Losses at the gene ends were 5 bases for V and 6 bases for J; bases not matched to a gene: 10. The CDR3 consists of 15 residues. The CDR3: CASSQELARINEQFF. The CDR3 bases are TGTGCCAGCAGCCAAGAACTAGCGCGCATCAATGAGCAGTTCTTC.

This clonotype was observed a handful of times. The chain recombines TRBV9 with TRBJ2-3, with D perhaps TRBD1 (6 bases). Trimming took off 0 bases at V and 4 bases at J, with 12 bases between the two ends. Germline V gives CDR1 SGDLS, CDR2 YYNGEE. The CDR3 totals 15 residues. Here the CDR3 DNA reads TGTGCCAGCAGCGTAGCAGGGGAAGAGCCAGATACGCAGTATTTT. Amino acid sequence: CASSVAGEEPDTQYF.

This clonotype showed up just a few times. CDR3 coding DNA: TGTGCCAGCAGCTTACAAGGACTCCGAAACAATGAGCAGTTCTTC. Residues: CASSLQGLRNNEQFF. The rearrangement joins TRBV5-6 to TRBJ2-1, with D possibly matching TRBD2 (5 bases). Deletions cut 2 bases from V and 5 bases from J, with 14 bases between. This CDR3 is 15 amino acids long. The germline V gene encodes CDR1 SGHDT and CDR2 YYEEEE. Filled out from reference TRBV5-6 and TRBJ2-1, the complete variable domain reads DAGVTQSPTHLIKTRGQQVTLRCSPKSGHDTVSWYQQALGQGPQFIFQYYEEEERQRGNFPDRFSGHQFPNYSSELNVNALLLGDSALYLCASSLQGLRNNEQFFGPGTRLTVL.

This clonotype occurred a few times. This rearrangement joins TRBV6-1 to TRBJ1-1; 7 bases line up with TRBD1. The J segment lost 8 bases and the V segment lost 1 base, leaving 13 bases of the junction unmatched. The CDR3 runs 16 residues. In germline, CDR1 is MNHNS, CDR2 SASEGT. The CDR3 spells CASSEEVGMPDREAFF. The CDR3 nucleotides are TGTGCCAGCAGTGAAGAGGTGGGGATGCCGGACAGGGAAGCTTTCTTT.

This clonotype was counted between two and nine times. The V gene is TRBV12-3 or TRBV12-4, the J gene TRBJ2-5; perhaps TRBD2 as D (5 bases). The CDR3 covers 14 residues. Trimming stripped 6 bases from V and 5 bases from J, with 16 bases between. The CDR3 is CASSPSGGPETQYF. In nucleotides, the CDR3 is TGTGCCAGCAGCCCCAGTGGCGGGCCGGAGACCCAGTACTTC.

The CDR3 reads CASSQVKPGDGYGYTF. The CDR3 DNA reads TGCGCCAGCAGCCAAGTTAAGCCAGGGGACGGCTATGGCTACACCTTC. The rearrangement links TRBV4-1 to TRBJ1-2; D may be TRBD1 (6 bases). From germline, CDR1 is MGHRA and CDR2 YSYEKL. This CDR3 region has 16 residues. The germline V and J ends were trimmed by 1 base and 4 bases, with 16 bases remaining between them.